Below are 15 T cell receptor beta chains sequenced from a single sample in a study of tumor-infiltrating lymphocytes in primary liver carcinoma. The investigators made TCR beta cDNA from around 530 ng total RNA, using a constant-region primer. Three-round nested multiplex PCR performed with slightly modified ARM-PCR produced the TCR beta libraries. Rounds one and two of PCR, each of 9 to 11 cycles, were primed with TRBV1-TRBV30 forward primers and a C-beta reverse primer. One entry per CDR3 protein, called by TCRdb with MiXCR from the multiplex PCR reads. The table includes 150,000 to 200,000 distinct CDR3 sequences, around four fifths detected once. RNA and DNA were co-extracted from approximately 20-30 mg of unsorted bulk tissue. Sequencing was performed on tumor tissue from primary liver carcinoma. The origin of the receptors is a man in his forties with primary liver carcinoma and hepatitis B virus infection.

For this clonotype: Likely a read error: the CDR3 ends without its conserved phenylalanine or tryptophan. J is TRBJ2-7 and V is TRBV11-3, with a possible D match to TRBD1 (5 bases). Germline V gene lookup returns CDR1 SGHNT and CDR2 YENEEA. CDR3 size: 13 residues. For the CDR3, the DNA is TGTGCCGGCAGCTTAGGGGCATCTTATAAGCAGTACTTG. It codes for CAGSLGASYKQYL.

The rearrangement uses TRBV28 and TRBJ2-7; 7 nucleotides align to TRBD2. J gave up 4 bases and V 6 bases, and 12 bases lay outside the gene matches. The CDR3 loop spans 15 amino acids. Germline CDR1 MDHEN, CDR2 SYDVKM. CDR3 sequence reads: CASSLTSERAYEQYF. CDR3 sequence (DNA): TGTGCCAGCAGCCTAACTAGCGAGAGGGCATACGAGCAGTACTTC.

Points on this clonotype: It is unclear where the CDR3 begins or ends on the DNA, so no DNA is shown, and the CDR3 is as TCRdb lists it. The CDR3 protein is CASSLVGGGNQPQHF. This chain connects TRBV11-2 to TRBJ1-5; TRBD1 is the table's D call, not checked against the DNA. The CDR3 length is 15 residues, termini included. Germline V gene lookup returns CDR1 SGHAT and CDR2 FQNNGV.

A few counts support this clonotype. The chain recombines TRBV6-2 or TRBV6-3 with TRBJ2-7; 8 nucleotides agree with TRBD2. Trimming took 4 bases from V and 7 from J; bases not matched to a gene: 6. CDR3 length: 13 amino acids. Germline CDR1 and CDR2: MNHEY and SVGEGT. CDR3 coding DNA: TGTGCCAGCAGTTCAGCGGGAGTGGGAGAGCAGTACTTC. Protein product: CASSSAGVGEQYF.

For this clonotype: A read error may account for a junction end that differs from germline. The gene calls are TRBV14 and TRBJ2-7; D might be TRBD2 (6 bases). CDR1 is SGHDN, CDR2 FVKESK, per germline. The CDR3 totals 17 residues. The CDR3 bases are TGTACCAGCAACCAAGGTATGTGGCAGGGAGGTCCGGGCGAGCAGTACTTC. It codes for CTSNQGMWQGGPGEQYF.

This chain links TRBV6-2 or TRBV6-3 with TRBJ2-7; a possible D gene is TRBD2 (6 bases). The V and J ends lost 3 bases and 3 bases respectively, with 21 bases between them. Germline V gene data show CDR1 as MNHEY and CDR2 as SVGEGT. The CDR3 is 17 residues long. CDR3 coding DNA: TGTGCCAGCAGTTATAGGGGAGCCGGGAGAGAGGACTACGAGCAGTACTTC. Amino acid sequence: CASSYRGAGREDYEQYF.

This clonotype was counted only a few times. The chain has TRBV6-5 and TRBJ1-1, with 7 positions matching TRBD1. Per the germline V gene, CDR1 is MNHEY and CDR2 is SVGAGI. The ends lost 5 bases at V and 5 bases at J; junction bases unmatched: 11. This CDR3 is built from 15 residues. CDR3 sequence (DNA): TGTGCCAGCAGTACCACACAGGGGAGTGGTACTGAAGCTTTCTTT. Its protein is CASSTTQGSGTEAFF.

Turning to this clonotype: The CDR3 end shows no conserved phenylalanine or tryptophan, and so a read error is likely. V usage is TRBV6-2 or TRBV6-3 and J usage is TRBJ2-7; D may be TRBD2 (5 bases). With 7 bases removed from V and 3 bases from J, the gap between germline ends came to 16 bases. Germline CDR1 is MNHEY and CDR2 is SVGEGT. The CDR3 is 14 residues long. The CDR3: CASKRLQDGYEQYY. For the CDR3, the DNA is TGTGCCAGCAAAAGACTACAAGATGGCTACGAGCAGTACTAC.

This clonotype was picked up one time. One end of the junction is discordant with germline, which a read error may explain. This chain uses TRBV29-1 with TRBJ2-7; TRBD1 might be the D (6 bases). The CDR3 is made up of 13 amino acids. Germline CDR1 SQVTM, CDR2 ANQGSEA. The CDR3 nucleotides read TGCAGCGCGGCGGCGAGAGGGGGATACGAGCAGTGCTTC. Translation gives CSAAARGGYEQCF.

Worth noting for this clonotype: The germline gene is not matched at one end of the junction; a read error may be the cause. This chain links TRBV6-2 or TRBV6-3 with TRBJ2-2, with D possibly matching TRBD2 (5 bases). There are 14 residues in the CDR3. The germline V gene has CDR1 MNHEY and CDR2 SVGEGT. The DNA of the CDR3 is TGTGCCAGTCGGACTGGACCAAACACCGTGGAGCTGTTTTTT. Translated: CASRTGPNTVELFF.

Worth noting for this clonotype: No conserved phenylalanine or tryptophan ends this CDR3, so it is likely a read error. The rearrangement joins TRBV5-4 to TRBJ2-3; no clear D. CDR1 is SGHNT, CDR2 YYREEE, per germline (reference sequence). The CDR3 loop spans 13 amino acids. V shed 1 base and J shed 2 bases, with 5 bases lying between them. The CDR3 DNA is TGTGCCAGCAGCTTGTCCTACACAGATACGCAGTATATT. This gives the protein CASSLSYTDTQYI.

This clonotype was recorded many times. CDR3 sequence reads: CASSSGLAVRSYNEQFF. The CDR3 nucleotides read TGCGCCAGCAGCTCCGGTTTAGCGGTCCGCTCCTACAATGAGCAGTTCTTC. The gene calls are TRBV5-1 and TRBJ2-1; D perhaps matches TRBD2 (6 bases). With 3 bases removed from V and 0 bases from J, the gap between germline ends came to 16 bases. Germline V gives CDR1 SGHRS, CDR2 YFSETQ. The CDR3 sequence is 17 residues long.

CDR3 in amino acids: CSGETSGYNEQFF. The CDR3 DNA is TGCAGTGGGGAGACTAGCGGATACAATGAGCAGTTCTTC. This chain uses TRBV29-1 with TRBJ2-1; 9 bases line up with TRBD2. CDR1 SQVTM and CDR2 ANQGSEA come from the germline V gene. The CDR3 totals 13 residues.

The rearrangement links TRBV6-1 to TRBJ2-1; 10 bases agree with TRBD2. Germline CDR1 reads MNHNS; CDR2 reads SASEGT. This CDR3 contains 15 residues. CDR3 region: CHSSESSGSYNEQFF. The CDR3 DNA sequence: TGTCACAGCAGTGAATCTAGCGGGAGCTACAATGAGCAGTTCTTC.

Concerning this clonotype itself: The junction differs from germline at one of its ends, possibly a read error. CDR3 amino acids: CASSQDGTGDQETQCF. CDR3 DNA sequence: TGTGCGAGCAGCCAAGACGGGACAGGGGACCAAGAGACCCAGTGCTTC. The chain couples TRBV4-2 to TRBJ2-5; 10 bases match TRBD1. This CDR3 comprises 16 residues. CDR1 and CDR2 from the germline V gene are LGHNA and YNFKEQ.